This passage covers 21 T cell receptor beta chains from one sample sequenced in a study of T cells in tuberculosis. TCRdb's table, derived via immunoSEQ multiplex PCR, lists solely in-frame clones and lacks some. The table records over 35,000 clones, 95% of them present only once. What was sequenced was PBMCs. The receptors were gathered from a donor between 10 and 35 years old with latent tuberculosis or without tuberculosis infection.

V usage is TRBV7-3 and J usage is TRBJ2-1; TRBD2 aligns across 10 bases. V dropped 5 bases and J dropped 0; count of bases not matched to a gene: 7. The CDR3 spans 17 residues. Germline lookup yields CDR1 SGHTA and CDR2 FQGTGA. The CDR3 DNA reads TGTGCCAGCAGCCGGACTAGCGGCCTGAGCTCCTACAATGAGCAGTTCTTC. It encodes CASSRTSGLSSYNEQFF.

J is TRBJ1-6 and V is TRBV27; 8 bases align to TRBD1. CDR1 is MNHEY and CDR2 is SMNVEV in the germline V gene (reference sequence). The CDR3 consists of 14 residues. Trimming cost V 8 bases and J 9 bases; bases outside gene matches: 9. CDR3 DNA sequence: TGTGCCAGCTCAAGCGGGACAGGTAGTTCACCCCTCCACTTT. Protein: CASSSGTGSSPLHF.

The chain combines TRBV7-9 with TRBJ1-5; D possibly corresponds to TRBD1 (6 bases). V lost 3 bases, J lost 3 bases, and 18 bases lay in between. From germline, CDR1 is SEHNR and CDR2 FQNEAQ (reference sequence). The CDR3 spans 17 residues. The CDR3 DNA reads TGTGCCAGCAGCTTTCCAGGGGCCGGGGATGACAATCAGCCCCAGCATTTT. It encodes CASSFPGAGDDNQPQHF.

This chain uses TRBV30 with TRBJ1-6, with TRBD1 matching 10 bases. Germline CDR1 reads GTSNPN; CDR2 reads SVGIG (reference sequence). V lost 2 bases, J lost 5 bases, and 9 bases stayed unmatched. CDR3 length: 17 amino acids. DNA for the CDR3: TGTGCCTGGAGTTTCCGGGACAGGGGTAAACATAATTCACCCCTCCACTTT. This translates into CAWSFRDRGKHNSPLHF.

J is TRBJ1-4 and V is TRBV14; D is undetermined. Germline V gives CDR1 SGHDN, CDR2 FVKESK. CDR3 length: 17 amino acids. V was pared by 4 bases and J by 0 bases, with 15 bases between. CDR3 residues: CASSPTTVVATNEKLFF. The CDR3 bases are TGTGCCAGCAGCCCCACCACCGTAGTGGCAACTAATGAAAAACTGTTTTTT.

The chain uses TRBV28 and TRBJ1-2, with 12 bases that match TRBD1. V gave up 1 base and J gave up 0 bases; unmatched junction bases: 6. Germline V gene data show CDR1 as MDHEN and CDR2 as SYDVKM. CDR3 length: 18 residues. CDR3 residues: CASSLFKRDRGPNYGYTF. DNA for the CDR3: TGTGCCAGCAGTTTATTTAAGCGGGACAGGGGGCCTAACTATGGCTACACCTTC.

V gene TRBV27 combines with J gene TRBJ2-3; 9 nucleotides align to TRBD2. J lost 1 base, V lost 4 bases, and 9 bases had no gene match. CDR1 MNHEY and CDR2 SMNVEV come from the germline V gene (reference sequence). This CDR3 comprises 17 residues. In nucleotides, the CDR3 is TGTGCCAGCAGTTCGACGGGGACTAGCAGTGGCACAGATACGCAGTATTTT. Protein sequence: CASSSTGTSSGTDTQYF.

This clone was seen a handful of times. This sequence joins TRBV19 and TRBJ1-1; D uncertain. Trimming cost V 9 bases and J 5 bases, with 19 bases left between them. The CDR3 contains 14 residues. The V gene's germline CDR1 is LNHDA and CDR2 SQIVND (reference sequence). As DNA, the CDR3 is TGTGCCAGCACAAATATTGGTCAGAGGACTGAAGCTTTCTTT. Translating gives CASTNIGQRTEAFF. Combining the CDR3 with reference TRBV19 and TRBJ1-1 gives the whole variable domain DGGITQSPKYLFRKEGQNVTLSCEQNLNHDAMYWYRQDPGQGLRLIYYSQIVNDFQKGDIAEGYSVSREKKESFPLTVTSAQKNPTAFYLCASTNIGQRTEAFFGQGTRLTVV.

This chain links TRBV6-5 with TRBJ1-2, with a possible D match to TRBD1 (6 bases). The CDR3 is made up of 15 amino acids. From germline, CDR1 is MNHEY and CDR2 SVGAGI. The ends were cut back, 0 bases at V and 4 bases at J, with 12 bases in the middle. The CDR3 spells CASSYSWDTAYGYTF. Written as DNA, the CDR3 is TGTGCCAGCAGTTACTCTTGGGACACGGCCTATGGCTACACCTTC.

The chain links TRBV18 to TRBJ1-1; D might be TRBD1 (6 bases). Germline V gives CDR1 KGHSH, CDR2 LQKENI. The CDR3 length is 15 residues. V gave up 3 bases and J gave up 1 base, with 12 bases separating them. The DNA for the CDR3 is TGTGCCAGCTCACCTAAACAGGGAACGAACACTGAAGCTTTCTTT. Protein sequence: CASSPKQGTNTEAFF. Full variable domain (rest looked up from reference TRBV18 and TRBJ1-1): NAGVMQNPRHLVRRRGQEARLRCSPMKGHSHVYWYRQLPEEGLKFMVYLQKENIIDESGMPKERFSAEFPKEGPSILRIQQVVRGDSAAYFCASSPKQGTNTEAFFGQGTRLTVV.

This chain links TRBV30 with TRBJ1-2; 11 bases match TRBD1. The germline CDR1 and CDR2 sequences are GTSNPN and SVGIG (reference sequence). Trimming removed 2 bases from V and 7 bases from J; junction bases left unmatched: 9. The CDR3 has 15 amino acids. CDR3 in amino acids: CAWSLRTGGVGGYTF. The CDR3 DNA reads TGTGCCTGGAGTCTGCGGACAGGGGGCGTTGGTGGCTACACCTTC.

The chain uses TRBV4-2 and TRBJ2-7, with 8 bases identical to TRBD2. The CDR3 totals 17 residues. Looked up from germline, CDR1 is LGHNA and CDR2 is YNFKEQ. The junction had 14 bases not matched to a gene; V was cut back by 0 bases and J by 7 bases. In nucleotides, the CDR3 is TGTGCCAGCAGCCAAGACCCAGCGGGGGCCGACGTTGGGGAGCAGTACTTC. Translated: CASSQDPAGADVGEQYF.

The rearrangement links TRBV6-5 to TRBJ2-7; a possible D gene is TRBD2 (6 bases). Trimming shortened V by 5 bases and J by 1 base, and 9 bases separated the two germline ends. In germline, CDR1 is MNHEY, CDR2 SVGAGI. There are 13 residues in the CDR3. CDR3 protein: CASSRGLSYEQYF. The CDR3 DNA reads as TGTGCCAGCAGTCGGGGACTTTCCTACGAGCAGTACTTC.

The table lists this clone with a few counts. The chain uses TRBV18 and TRBJ2-7; 8 nucleotides agree with TRBD1. Unmatched junction bases numbered 4, after V lost 0 bases and J lost 0 bases. The germline V gene encodes CDR1 KGHSH and CDR2 LQKENI. The CDR3 spans 16 residues. The CDR3 region has the DNA TGTGCCAGCTCACCACCGGGACAGGCGAGCTCCTACGAGCAGTACTTC. This encodes CASSPPGQASSYEQYF.

The rearrangement joins TRBV19 to TRBJ1-2; no clear D. V gave up 1 base and J gave up 1 base, with 4 bases separating them. The CDR3 covers 13 residues. The germline gives CDR1 LNHDA, CDR2 SQIVND (reference sequence). The CDR3 region is CASSIGGNYGYTF. The CDR3, as DNA: TGTGCCAGTAGTATAGGAGGTAACTATGGCTACACCTTC. The whole variable domain, remainder taken from reference TRBV19 and TRBJ1-2, is DGGITQSPKYLFRKEGQNVTLSCEQNLNHDAMYWYRQDPGQGLRLIYYSQIVNDFQKGDIAEGYSVSREKKESFPLTVTSAQKNPTAFYLCASSIGGNYGYTFGSGTRLTVV.

The chain couples TRBV7-2 to TRBJ1-3; D perhaps matches TRBD1 (6 bases). The CDR3 extends over 16 amino acids. Trimming pared 2 bases from V and 3 bases from J, leaving 14 bases between. Germline CDR1 and CDR2: SGHTA and FQGNSA. The CDR3: CASSLQGPKGGNTIYF. CDR3 coding DNA: TGTGCCAGCAGCTTACAGGGGCCGAAGGGTGGAAACACCATATATTTT.

The V call is TRBV18, the J call TRBJ1-2; 7 bases fit TRBD1. This CDR3 spans 15 amino acids. J was trimmed by 9 bases and V by 0 bases; bases with no gene match: 10. Germline CDR1 reads KGHSH; CDR2 reads LQKENI. In nucleotides, the CDR3 is TGTGCCAGCTCACCACCAACGACAGGGATAAGGAGCTACACCTTC. It yields the protein CASSPPTTGIRSYTF.

This chain links TRBV2 with TRBJ1-1; no reliable D call. This CDR3 has 12 residues. V lost 7 bases, J lost 2 bases, and 8 bases lay in between. Germline V gene sequence: CDR1 SNHLY, CDR2 FYNNEI. CDR3 amino acids: CASMIENTEAFF. The CDR3 DNA reads TGTGCCAGCATGATAGAAAACACTGAAGCTTTCTTT.

The chain couples TRBV5-1 to TRBJ1-1; possible D gene TRBD1, 6 bases. CDR3 length: 14 amino acids. Deletions cut 0 bases from V and 4 bases from J, with 10 bases between. The germline CDR1 and CDR2 sequences are SGHRS and YFSETQ. CDR3 amino acids: CASSLGGGGTEAFF. In nucleotides, the CDR3 is TGCGCCAGCAGCTTGGGCGGGGGCGGCACTGAAGCTTTCTTT.

The chain employs TRBV9 and TRBJ2-4; perhaps TRBD2 as D (5 bases). Per germline, CDR1 SGDLS and CDR2 YYNGEE. V was cut by 4 bases and J by 1 base, with 15 bases left in between. CDR3 size: 16 residues. CDR3 bases: TGTGCCAGCAGCACTCAAACCGGACTGGCCAAAAACATTCAGTACTTC. Its translation is CASSTQTGLAKNIQYF.

The chain carries TRBV18 and TRBJ1-5; weak D call: TRBD1 (6 bases). V lost 3 bases, J lost 2 bases, and 14 bases lay in between. CDR1 and CDR2 (germline): KGHSH, LQKENI. This CDR3 region has 16 residues. This chain's CDR3 is CASSPRGGNGNQPQHF. CDR3 sequence (DNA): TGTGCCAGCTCACCGCGAGGGGGAAACGGCAATCAGCCCCAGCATTTT.